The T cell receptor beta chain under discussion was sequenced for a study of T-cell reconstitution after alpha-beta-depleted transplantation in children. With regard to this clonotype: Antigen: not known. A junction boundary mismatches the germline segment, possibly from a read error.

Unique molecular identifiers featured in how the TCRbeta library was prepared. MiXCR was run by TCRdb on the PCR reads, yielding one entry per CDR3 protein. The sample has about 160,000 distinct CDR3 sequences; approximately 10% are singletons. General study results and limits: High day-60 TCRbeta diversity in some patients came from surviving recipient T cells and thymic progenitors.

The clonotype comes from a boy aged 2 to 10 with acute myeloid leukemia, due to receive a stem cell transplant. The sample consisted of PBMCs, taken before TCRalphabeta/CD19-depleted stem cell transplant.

As DNA, the CDR3 is TGCTGTGCTAGAGATCAGGCTAGCGGGGATTTCAATGAGCAGTTCTTC. Residues: CCARDQASGDFNEQFF. The chain has TRBV20-1 and TRBJ2-1; 9 bases map to TRBD2. Germline V CDR1 and CDR2: DFQATT, SNEGSKA (reference sequence). CDR3 length: 16 amino acids.